A selection of T cell receptor beta chains follows, all from one sample in a study of CXCR3-negative and CXCR3-positive naive CD8 T cells. Reprocessing the 5' RACE reads, TCRdb reports a single entry for every CDR3 protein and omits DNA. The table for this sample gives some 5,000 distinct CDR3 sequences. The sequenced sample was naive CXCR3- CD8+ T cells from blood. All receptors derive from a human donor in good health. Some clones in this sample may be carry-over from other donors' samples. Each CDR3 is given with its conserved first and last residue. The order of the fields is V gene, clone size, J gene, CDR3 protein. The size of a clone is reported for some rows only, either as once, few or many, or as a class for expanded clones.

>TRBV6-2/TRBV6-3|medium-sized|TRBJ2-7
CASSYSTQASYEQYF
>TRBV19|.|TRBJ2-1
CASRAGLVEQFF
>TRBV5-1|.|TRBJ1-2
CASSSLTPKGDGYTF
>TRBV19|.|TRBJ1-6
CASSIVLWQMNSPLHF
>TRBV25-1|medium-sized|TRBJ1-6
CASSDRDRDPSPLHF
>TRBV7-9|medium-sized|TRBJ1-1
CASSAVGGMNTEAFF
>TRBV29-1|.|TRBJ2-7
CSVGQAHEQYF
>TRBV7-2|medium-sized|TRBJ2-3
CASSLGGSPDTQYF
>TRBV27|.|TRBJ1-2
CASSFGGGNYGYTF
>TRBV5-1|medium-sized|TRBJ2-1
CASSLWGDNEQFF
>TRBV7-9|medium-sized|TRBJ1-1
CASSSLQGENTEAFF
>TRBV7-8|.|TRBJ2-7
CDSSPRVSGGKSYEQYF
>TRBV29-1|.|TRBJ2-7
CSVADRGLAGEQYF
>TRBV5-1|medium-sized|TRBJ1-5
CASSSSTGDGQPQHF
>TRBV10-2|medium-sized|TRBJ2-1
CASSDPLEMDEQFF
>TRBV27|.|TRBJ2-3
CASTTRKGAGVADTQYF